The 32 T cell receptor beta chains below all came from one sample that was sequenced in a study of identical twins. TCRdb reanalysed the 5' RACE reads using MiXCR and keeps one entry per CDR3 protein. The sample has 450,000 or so distinct CDR3 sequences, 11% to 15% seen once; the top ten hold about 0.53%. These data also formed part of another study, on yellow fever vaccine responses in identical twins.

The sample was CD4+ T cells sorted from blood. The receptors here all came from a woman between 18 and 30 years old in good health.

V and J are TRBV20-1 and TRBJ2-5; D ambiguous. Germline V lookup: CDR1 DFQATT, CDR2 SNEGSKA (reference sequence). This CDR3 spans 14 amino acids. The V end was cut by 0 bases, the J end by 2 bases, with 10 bases between. For the CDR3, the DNA is TGCAGTGCTAGAGATCGGCGGCTTCAAGAGACCCAGTACTTC. Translated, it gives CSARDRRLQETQYF.

The rearrangement joins TRBV2 to TRBJ2-3; TRBD1 matches 7 bases. Germline V gene lookup returns CDR1 SNHLY and CDR2 FYNNEI. V gave up 3 bases and J gave up 2 bases; unmatched junction bases: 2. CDR3 size: 14 residues. The CDR3 nucleotides are TGTGCCAGCAGTGAGGACAGGTACACAGATACGCAGTATTTT. This gives the protein CASSEDRYTDTQYF. Full variable domain (missing parts from reference TRBV2 and TRBJ2-3): EPEVTQTPSHQVTQMGQEVILRCVPISNHLYFYWYRQILGQKVEFLVSFYNNEISEKSEIFDDQFSVERPDGSNFTLKIRSTKLEDSAMYFCASSEDRYTDTQYFGPGTRLTVL.

This clonotype was detected many times. This chain uses TRBV5-1 with TRBJ2-3; no reliable D call. V was clipped by 2 bases and J by 7 bases, with 5 bases between them. The CDR3 covers 11 residues. Germline V lookup: CDR1 SGHRS, CDR2 YFSETQ. The CDR3 DNA is TGCGCCAGCAGCTTTTCAAATACGCAGTATTTT. It yields the protein CASSFSNTQYF.

This clonotype was seen more than once but under ten times. The chain has TRBV29-1 and TRBJ2-3, with D possibly matching TRBD1 (6 bases). Trimming removed 6 bases at V and 2 bases at J, with 18 bases between. Germline V CDR1 and CDR2: SQVTM, ANQGSEA. This CDR3 comprises 15 residues. CDR3 in amino acids: CSVDRRDKITDTQYF. Written as DNA, the CDR3 is TGCAGCGTCGATCGACGGGACAAGATCACAGATACGCAGTATTTT.

The chain links TRBV5-1 to TRBJ2-1; 10 bases are shared with TRBD2. The V gene's germline CDR1 is SGHRS and CDR2 YFSETQ. The J segment lost 0 bases and the V segment lost 5 bases, leaving 5 bases of the junction unmatched. This CDR3 is 16 amino acids long. The DNA of the CDR3 is TGCGCCAGCAGAAGTAGCGGGGGGAGCTCCTACAATGAGCAGTTCTTC. Protein sequence: CASRSSGGSSYNEQFF.

The chain recombines TRBV4-3 with TRBJ2-7, with TRBD1 as a possible D gene (7 bases). This CDR3 has 15 residues. Trimming took off 1 base at V and 3 bases at J, with 13 bases between the two ends. Germline CDR1 reads LGHNA; CDR2 reads YSLEER. In DNA, the CDR3 is TGCGCCAGCAGCCAAGGGGCAGGGGGGATCTACGAGCAGTACTTC. This codes for CASSQGAGGIYEQYF.

V gene TRBV6-2 or TRBV6-3 combines with J gene TRBJ2-7; maybe TRBD2 (5 bases). Germline CDR1 reads MNHEY; CDR2 reads SVGEGT. V lost 4 bases and J 5 bases, leaving 15 bases between the germline ends. This CDR3 is 14 amino acids long. DNA of the CDR3: TGTGCCAGCAGTTCCGGGGAAAGGGTGCACGAGCAGTACTTC. Translation: CASSSGERVHEQYF.

This chain links TRBV5-1 with TRBJ2-7, with 11 nucleotides matching TRBD1. The CDR3 is 14 amino acids. V was clipped by 5 bases and J by 4 bases; unmatched bases: 5. The germline gives CDR1 SGHRS, CDR2 YFSETQ. The CDR3 DNA reads as TGCGCCAGCAGACTCCGGGACAGGGGGTACGAGCAGTACTTC. Translation gives CASRLRDRGYEQYF.

This clonotype turned up a few times. The chain couples TRBV5-1 to TRBJ2-2, with a weak D call TRBD2 (5 bases). The CDR3 runs to 12 residues. Per germline, CDR1 SGHRS and CDR2 YFSETQ. Trimming left V 5 bases short and J 6 bases short, with 8 bases between. The CDR3 region is CASRRESGELFF. In nucleotides, the CDR3 is TGCGCCAGCAGGAGGGAGTCCGGGGAGCTGTTTTTT.

This clonotype was picked up many times. This sequence joins TRBV7-3 and TRBJ2-3; D gene ambiguous. V was clipped by 2 bases and J by 0 bases, with 9 bases between them. This CDR3 spans 15 amino acids. Germline-derived CDR1 and CDR2 are SGHTA and FQGTGA. The CDR3 DNA follows: TGTGCCAGCAGCTTAGGAGAGACTAGCACAGATACGCAGTATTTT. This encodes CASSLGETSTDTQYF. The full variable domain, in which reference TRBV7-3 and TRBJ2-3 provide the parts outside the CDR3, is GAGVSQTPSNKVTEKGKYVELRCDPISGHTALYWYRQSLGQGPEFLIYFQGTGAADDSGLPNDRFFAVRPEGSVSTLKIQRTERGDSAVYLCASSLGETSTDTQYFGPGTRLTVL.

This clonotype was picked up a small number of times. The V call is TRBV6-1, the J call TRBJ1-4; maybe TRBD1 (6 bases). Germline CDR1 reads MNHNS; CDR2 reads SASEGT. Trimming cost V 6 bases and J 6 bases, with 14 bases left between them. This CDR3 region has 14 residues. CDR3 sequence reads: CASRIQGGDEKLFF. The CDR3 bases are TGTGCCAGCAGAATACAGGGTGGAGATGAAAAACTGTTTTTT.

The sample holds a few counts of this clonotype. V is TRBV4-1 and J is TRBJ1-1, with 7 bases fitting TRBD1. There are 14 residues in the CDR3. J gave up 5 bases and V 4 bases, and 7 bases lay outside the gene matches. Germline V gives CDR1 MGHRA, CDR2 YSYEKL. The CDR3 DNA follows: TGCGCCAGCAGCCTAGAGGGGGCGCGGACTGAAGCTTTCTTT. Residues: CASSLEGARTEAFF.

In its sample, this clonotype was seen a few times. The chain is built from TRBV4-1 and TRBJ2-1; 7 nucleotides line up with TRBD1. The length of the CDR3 is 17 residues. J gave up 5 bases and V 3 bases, and 13 bases lay outside the gene matches. Germline CDR1 MGHRA, CDR2 YSYEKL. The CDR3 sequence is CASSHLPQGVKDNEQFF. The CDR3 DNA is TGCGCCAGCAGCCATCTTCCGCAGGGGGTTAAGGACAATGAGCAGTTCTTC.

In this sample, this clonotype turned up once. The rearrangement links TRBV20-1 to TRBJ2-7; TRBD2 agrees at 9 bases. Germline values: CDR1 DFQATT, CDR2 SNEGSKA (reference sequence). This CDR3 region has 13 residues. V trimming: 6 bases; J trimming: 2 bases; junction bases outside the gene matches: 5. The CDR3 bases are TGCAGTGCGACGGCGGGGGGGCCCTACGAGCAGTACTTC. Its translation: CSATAGGPYEQYF.

This clonotype has just a few counts. The rearrangement joins TRBV6-1 to TRBJ2-1; 14 bases are a match to TRBD2. Germline assignment: CDR1 MNHNS and CDR2 SASEGT. With V trimmed by 2 bases and J by 4 bases, 7 bases remained unmatched. The CDR3 totals 18 residues. In nucleotides, the CDR3 is TGTGCCAGCAGTGAATCACGGGGACTAGCGGGGGTTTACAATGAGCAGTTCTTC. It codes for CASSESRGLAGVYNEQFF.

The sample holds a few counts of this clonotype. The chain carries TRBV12-3 or TRBV12-4 and TRBJ1-2, with D unclear. This CDR3 region has 12 residues. V was pared by 3 bases and J by 0 bases, with 2 bases between. The CDR3 here is CASSFTNYGYTF. In DNA, the CDR3 is TGTGCCAGCAGTTTTACTAACTATGGCTACACCTTC.

This clonotype has only a few counts. The chain has TRBV7-2 and TRBJ2-3, with D perhaps matching TRBD2 (6 bases). Germline V lookup: CDR1 SGHTA, CDR2 FQGNSA. V lost 1 base and J lost 2, with 10 bases in between. The CDR3 has 15 residues. The CDR3 sequence is CASSLGGKPTDTQYF. The CDR3 bases are TGTGCCAGCAGCTTAGGCGGGAAACCCACAGATACGCAGTATTTT.

The V call is TRBV6-6, the J call TRBJ2-7, with unresolved D. CDR3 length: 12 amino acids. V was cut by 2 bases and J by 7 bases, with 9 bases left in between. The V gene's germline CDR1 is MNHNY and CDR2 SVGAGI (reference sequence). The CDR3 sequence: CASSYAGDEQYF. In DNA form, the CDR3 reads TGTGCCAGCAGTTACGCAGGTGATGAGCAGTACTTC.

The rearrangement uses TRBV7-9 and TRBJ2-5; TRBD2 agrees at 12 bases. Germline V gene lookup returns CDR1 SEHNR and CDR2 FQNEAQ (reference sequence). J was trimmed by 0 bases and V by 4 bases; bases with no gene match: 3. CDR3 size: 16 residues. CDR3 loop: CASSSRLAGDQETQYF. As DNA, the CDR3 is TGTGCCAGCAGCTCGCGACTAGCGGGGGACCAAGAGACCCAGTACTTC. The variable domain in full, with the rest retrieved from reference TRBV7-9 and TRBJ2-5, is DTGVSQNPRHKITKRGQNVTFRCDPISEHNRLYWYRQTLGQGPEFLTYFQNEAQLEKSRLLSDRFSAERPKGSFSTLEIQRTEQGDSAMYLCASSSRLAGDQETQYFGPGTRLLVL.

The chain couples TRBV5-1 to TRBJ2-7, with D perhaps TRBD2 (5 bases). Trimming removed 6 bases from V and 5 bases from J, with 15 bases in between. Germline-derived CDR1 and CDR2 are SGHRS and YFSETQ. The CDR3 has 13 amino acids. The CDR3 reads CASNPVRGNEQYF. The CDR3 DNA follows: TGCGCCAGCAATCCAGTACGGGGTAACGAGCAGTACTTC.

This clonotype was detected a few times. The V gene is TRBV5-1, the J gene TRBJ1-1; D remains unclear. Germline CDR1 SGHRS, CDR2 YFSETQ. V was pared by 0 bases and J by 7 bases, with 13 bases between. The CDR3 totals 14 residues. CDR3 sequence: CASSLAGGGHEAFF. In DNA, the CDR3 is TGCGCCAGCAGCTTGGCCGGTGGCGGCCATGAAGCTTTCTTT.

The table lists this clonotype with a few counts. The V call is TRBV7-2, the J call TRBJ2-7; 7 bases are shared with TRBD2. CDR1 is SGHTA, CDR2 FQGNSA, per germline. With 5 bases clipped from V and 3 bases from J, the junction kept 10 bases outside the gene matches. The CDR3 loop spans 15 amino acids. Here the CDR3 DNA reads TGTGCCAGCAGCCCCCAAGCGGGAAATTTCTACGAGCAGTACTTC. It yields the protein CASSPQAGNFYEQYF. Together with reference TRBV7-2 and TRBJ2-7, the CDR3 gives the full variable domain: GAGVSQSPSNKVTEKGKDVELRCDPISGHTALYWYRQSLGQGLEFLIYFQGNSAPDKSGLPSDRFSAERTGGSVSTLTIQRTQQEDSAVYLCASSPQAGNFYEQYFGPGTRLTVT.

This clonotype was detected a few times. The chain joins TRBV7-8 to TRBJ2-3; TRBD2 is a possible D gene (6 bases). Germline CDR1 SGHVS, CDR2 FQNEAQ. The CDR3 is 15 residues long. Trimming took 1 base from V and 2 from J, leaving 10 bases between them. CDR3 protein: CASSLDQRATDTQYF. CDR3 DNA: TGTGCCAGCAGCTTAGACCAGCGGGCCACAGATACGCAGTATTTT.

The chain combines TRBV5-1 with TRBJ2-2; weak D call: TRBD2 (6 bases). The CDR3 extends over 17 amino acids. Trimming took off 5 bases at V and 0 bases at J, with 17 bases between the two ends. Per the germline V gene, CDR1 is SGHRS and CDR2 is YFSETQ. The CDR3 DNA reads as TGCGCCAGCAGAAATATAGCGGTTACCTCGAACACCGGGGAGCTGTTTTTT. Its translation: CASRNIAVTSNTGELFF.

This sequence joins TRBV3-1 and TRBJ1-1; 7 bases line up with TRBD1. Germline-derived CDR1 and CDR2 are LGHDT and YNNKEL (reference sequence). This CDR3 is 13 amino acids long. V was pared by 3 bases and J by 8 bases, with 6 bases of the junction left unmatched. The CDR3, as DNA: TGTGCCAGCAGCCAGGCGACAGGGTGGGAAGCTTTCTTT. Amino acid sequence: CASSQATGWEAFF.

The chain employs TRBV2 and TRBJ2-5; D is tentatively TRBD1 or TRBD2 (6 bases each). Germline-derived CDR1 and CDR2 are SNHLY and FYNNEI. V dropped 8 bases and J dropped 5 bases, with 18 bases sitting between them. The CDR3 spans 14 residues. The CDR3 DNA reads TGTGCCAGCGGTAGGGAACAGGGAGGTGAGACCCAGTACTTC. It yields the protein CASGREQGGETQYF.

This clonotype showed up many times. The J gene is TRBJ2-2, the V gene TRBV15; 11 bases align to TRBD1. J lost 6 bases, V lost 5 bases, and 5 bases had no gene match. Per germline, CDR1 LNHNV and CDR2 YYDKDF (reference sequence). This CDR3 region has 15 residues. This CDR3 reads CATSGGQGGSGELFF. CDR3 DNA: TGTGCCACCAGCGGGGGACAGGGGGGATCCGGGGAGCTGTTTTTT.

The chain links TRBV27 to TRBJ1-2; D is unclear. CDR3 length equals 15 residues. Germline loops: CDR1 MNHEY, CDR2 SMNVEV (reference sequence). Trimming removed 3 bases at V and 2 bases at J, with 13 bases between. For the CDR3, the DNA is TGTGCCAGCAGTTTCGAGGGCAGGCAGAACTATGGCTACACCTTC. As protein: CASSFEGRQNYGYTF.

The V and J genes are TRBV9 and TRBJ2-5, with 9 positions matching TRBD2. V dropped 0 bases and J dropped 2; count of bases not matched to a gene: 5. CDR1 is SGDLS, CDR2 YYNGEE, per germline. This CDR3 has 16 amino acids. CDR3 DNA sequence: TGTGCCAGCAGCGTAGCCACTAGCGGGCCTCAAGAGACCCAGTACTTC. As protein: CASSVATSGPQETQYF.

The DNA for the CDR3 is TGTGCCAGCAGCTTAGAGGGTGCCTCCCAGAATGAGCAGTTCTTC. This translates into CASSLEGASQNEQFF. The chain uses TRBV11-3 and TRBJ2-1; D unresolved. Trimming shortened V by 0 bases and J by 7 bases, and 13 bases separated the two germline ends. The CDR3 contains 15 residues. Germline V gene lookup returns CDR1 SGHNT and CDR2 YENEEA.

The rearrangement joins TRBV5-1 to TRBJ2-3; 7 positions agree with TRBD2. The germline V gene has CDR1 SGHRS and CDR2 YFSETQ. Trimming took 6 bases from V and 1 from J; bases not matched to a gene: 11. This CDR3 contains 16 residues. The CDR3 loop reads CASTPFPGGGTDTQYF. CDR3 DNA sequence: TGCGCCAGCACCCCTTTCCCTGGGGGGGGCACAGATACGCAGTATTTT.

V and J are TRBV20-1 and TRBJ2-1; 16 nucleotides align to TRBD2. The CDR3 sequence is 17 residues long. The germline CDR1 and CDR2 sequences are DFQATT and SNEGSKA (reference sequence). V lost 6 bases to trimming and J lost 3 bases; unmatched junction nucleotides: 8. The CDR3 bases are TGCAGTGCCTGGGGGGGACTAGCGGGAGGGTACTACAATGAGCAGTTCTTC. Its protein product is CSAWGGLAGGYYNEQFF.